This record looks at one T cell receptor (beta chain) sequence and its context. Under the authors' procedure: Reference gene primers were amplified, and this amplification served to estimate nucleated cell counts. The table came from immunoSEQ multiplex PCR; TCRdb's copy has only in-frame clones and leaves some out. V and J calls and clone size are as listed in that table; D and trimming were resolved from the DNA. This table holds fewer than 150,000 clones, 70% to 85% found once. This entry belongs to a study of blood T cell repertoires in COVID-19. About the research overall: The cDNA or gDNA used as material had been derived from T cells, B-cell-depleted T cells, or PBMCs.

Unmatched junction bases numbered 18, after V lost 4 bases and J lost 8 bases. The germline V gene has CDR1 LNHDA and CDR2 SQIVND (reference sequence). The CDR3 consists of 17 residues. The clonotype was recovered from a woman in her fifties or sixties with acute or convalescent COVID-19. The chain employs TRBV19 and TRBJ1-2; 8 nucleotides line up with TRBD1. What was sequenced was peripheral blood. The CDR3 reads CASSTLDYRGKSGGYTF. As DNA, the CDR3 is TGTGCCAGTAGTACTCTCGACTACAGGGGGAAGTCGGGCGGCTACACCTTC.